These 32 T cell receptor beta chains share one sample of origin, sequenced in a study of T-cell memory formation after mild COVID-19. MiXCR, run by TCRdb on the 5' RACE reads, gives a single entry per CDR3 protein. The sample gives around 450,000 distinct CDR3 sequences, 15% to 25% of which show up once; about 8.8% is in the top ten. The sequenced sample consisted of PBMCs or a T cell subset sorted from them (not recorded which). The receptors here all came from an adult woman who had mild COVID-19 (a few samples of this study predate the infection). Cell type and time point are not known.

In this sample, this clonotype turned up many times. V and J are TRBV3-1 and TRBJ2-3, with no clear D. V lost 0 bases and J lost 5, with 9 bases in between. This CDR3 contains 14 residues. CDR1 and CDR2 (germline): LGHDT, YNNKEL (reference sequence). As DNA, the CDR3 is TGTGCCAGCAGCCAAGATCCAGGAAGAGATACGCAGTATTTT. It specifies CASSQDPGRDTQYF.

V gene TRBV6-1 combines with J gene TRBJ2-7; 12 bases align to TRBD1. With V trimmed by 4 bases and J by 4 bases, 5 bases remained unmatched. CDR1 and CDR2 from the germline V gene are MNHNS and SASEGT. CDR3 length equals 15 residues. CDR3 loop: CASSVRGQGAYEQYF. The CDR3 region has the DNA TGTGCCAGCAGTGTCCGGGGACAGGGGGCTTACGAGCAGTACTTC.

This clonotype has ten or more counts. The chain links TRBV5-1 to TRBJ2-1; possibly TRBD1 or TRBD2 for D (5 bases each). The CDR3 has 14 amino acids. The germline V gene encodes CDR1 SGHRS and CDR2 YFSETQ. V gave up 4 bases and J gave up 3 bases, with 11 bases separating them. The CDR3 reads CASSLGPNYNEQFF. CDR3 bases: TGCGCCAGCAGCCTGGGACCCAACTACAATGAGCAGTTCTTC.

The CDR3 loop is CASSQKPGANTGELFF. The CDR3 DNA follows: TGCGCCAGCAGCCAAAAACCGGGGGCCAACACCGGGGAGCTGTTTTTT. The genes are TRBV4-3 and TRBJ2-2; either TRBD1 or TRBD2 may fit D (6 bases each). Trimming left V 2 bases short and J 2 bases short, with 12 bases between. There are 16 residues in the CDR3. Germline V lookup: CDR1 LGHNA, CDR2 YSLEER.

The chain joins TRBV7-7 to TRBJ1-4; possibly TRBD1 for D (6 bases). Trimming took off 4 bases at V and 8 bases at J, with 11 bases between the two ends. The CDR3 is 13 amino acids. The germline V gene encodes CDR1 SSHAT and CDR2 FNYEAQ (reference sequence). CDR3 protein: CASSSTGSEKLFF. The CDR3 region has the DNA TGTGCCAGCAGCTCTACAGGGTCCGAAAAACTGTTTTTT.

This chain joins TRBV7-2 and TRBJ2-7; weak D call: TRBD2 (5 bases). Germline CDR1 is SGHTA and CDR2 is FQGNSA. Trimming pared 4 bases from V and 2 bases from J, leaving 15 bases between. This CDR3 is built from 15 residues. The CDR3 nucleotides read TGTGCCAGCAGCTCCAGGCTAGCCGGGCCCTACGAGCAGTACTTC. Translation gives CASSSRLAGPYEQYF. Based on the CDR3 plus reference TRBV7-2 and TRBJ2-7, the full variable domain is GAGVSQSPSNKVTEKGKDVELRCDPISGHTALYWYRQSLGQGLEFLIYFQGNSAPDKSGLPSDRFSAERTGGSVSTLTIQRTQQEDSAVYLCASSSRLAGPYEQYFGPGTRLTVT.

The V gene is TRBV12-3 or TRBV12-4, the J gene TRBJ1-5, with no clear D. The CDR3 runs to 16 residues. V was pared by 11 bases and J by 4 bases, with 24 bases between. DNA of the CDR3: TGTGCCCCACCGGCGATACAGACTGGGAAAAATCAGCCCCAGCATTTT. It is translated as CAPPAIQTGKNQPQHF.

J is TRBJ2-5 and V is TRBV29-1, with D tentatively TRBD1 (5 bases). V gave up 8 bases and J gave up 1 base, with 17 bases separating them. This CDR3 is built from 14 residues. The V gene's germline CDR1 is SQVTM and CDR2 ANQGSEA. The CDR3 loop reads CSWAHRRGQETQYF. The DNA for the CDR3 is TGCAGCTGGGCGCACAGGAGAGGCCAAGAGACCCAGTACTTC.

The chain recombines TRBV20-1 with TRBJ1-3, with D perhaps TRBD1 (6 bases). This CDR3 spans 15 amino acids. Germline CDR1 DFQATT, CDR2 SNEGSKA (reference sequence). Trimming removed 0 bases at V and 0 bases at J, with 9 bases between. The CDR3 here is CSARDRGISGNTIYF. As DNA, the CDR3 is TGCAGTGCTAGAGATAGGGGGATCTCTGGAAACACCATATATTTT.

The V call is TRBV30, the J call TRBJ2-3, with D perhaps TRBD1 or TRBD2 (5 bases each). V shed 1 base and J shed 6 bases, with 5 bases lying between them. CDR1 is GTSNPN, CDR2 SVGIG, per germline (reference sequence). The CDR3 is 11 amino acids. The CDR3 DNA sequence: TGTGCCTGGAGTGGGGGGGATACGCAGTATTTT. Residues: CAWSGGDTQYF.

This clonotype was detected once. CDR3 nucleotide sequence: TGCGCCAGCAGTCAATTGGACAGGGGCGCACACTATGGCTACACCTTC. This encodes CASSQLDRGAHYGYTF. The chain is built from TRBV23-1 and TRBJ1-2, with 9 bases identical to TRBD1. TRBV23-1 is annotated as an ORF whose role is uncertain. V lost 1 base, J lost 3 bases, and 6 bases stayed unmatched. CDR3 size: 16 residues.

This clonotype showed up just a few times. The CDR3 region is CASSVYPGPYEQYF. CDR3 DNA sequence: TGTGCCAGCAGTGTGTACCCGGGACCCTACGAGCAGTACTTC. The chain employs TRBV6-1 and TRBJ2-7; the D gene could be TRBD1 or TRBD2 (5 bases each). Germline loops: CDR1 MNHNS, CDR2 SASEGT. Trimming stripped 4 bases from V and 2 bases from J, with 12 bases between. The CDR3 runs 14 residues.

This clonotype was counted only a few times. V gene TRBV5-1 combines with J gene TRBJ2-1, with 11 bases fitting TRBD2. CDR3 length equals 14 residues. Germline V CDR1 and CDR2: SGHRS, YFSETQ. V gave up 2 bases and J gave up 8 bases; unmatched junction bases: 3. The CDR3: CASSFGSGGDEQFF. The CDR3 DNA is TGCGCCAGCAGCTTCGGTAGCGGGGGGGATGAGCAGTTCTTC.

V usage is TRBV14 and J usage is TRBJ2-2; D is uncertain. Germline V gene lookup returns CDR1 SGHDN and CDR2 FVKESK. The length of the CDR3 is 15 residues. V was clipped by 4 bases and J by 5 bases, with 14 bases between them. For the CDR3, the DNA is TGTGCCAGCAGCCCCAGCGCACTAAAGACCGGGGAGCTGTTTTTT. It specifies CASSPSALKTGELFF.

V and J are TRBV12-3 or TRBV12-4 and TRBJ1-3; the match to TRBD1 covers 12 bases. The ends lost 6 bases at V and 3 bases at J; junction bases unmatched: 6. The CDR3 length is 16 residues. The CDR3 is CASRTGTGGFGNTIYF. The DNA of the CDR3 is TGTGCCAGCAGGACCGGGACAGGGGGCTTTGGAAACACCATATATTTT.

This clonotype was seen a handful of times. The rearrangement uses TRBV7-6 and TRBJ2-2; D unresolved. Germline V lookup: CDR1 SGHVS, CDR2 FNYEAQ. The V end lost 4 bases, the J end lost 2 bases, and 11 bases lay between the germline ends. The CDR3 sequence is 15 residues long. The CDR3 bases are TGTGCCAGCAGCTCTAGAGCTACTAACACCGGGGAGCTGTTTTTT. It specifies CASSSRATNTGELFF. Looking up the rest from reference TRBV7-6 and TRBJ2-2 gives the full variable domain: GAGVSQSPRYKVTKRGQDVALRCDPISGHVSLYWYRQALGQGPEFLTYFNYEAQQDKSGLPNDRFSAERPEGSISTLTIQRTEQRDSAMYRCASSSRATNTGELFFGEGSRLTVL.

CDR3 sequence: CASSYAGDNEQFF. The DNA for the CDR3 is TGCGCCAGCAGCTATGCAGGAGACAATGAGCAGTTCTTC. The rearrangement joins TRBV4-1 to TRBJ2-1, with no clear D. There are 13 residues in the CDR3. Deletions cut 5 bases from V and 5 bases from J, with 10 bases between. Germline CDR1 MGHRA, CDR2 YSYEKL.

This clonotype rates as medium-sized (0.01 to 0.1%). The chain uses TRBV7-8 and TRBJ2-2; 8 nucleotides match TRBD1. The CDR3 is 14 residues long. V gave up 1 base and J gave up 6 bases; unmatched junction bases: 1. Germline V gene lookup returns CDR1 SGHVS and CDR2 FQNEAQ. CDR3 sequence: CASSLETGAGELFF. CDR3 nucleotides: TGTGCCAGCAGCTTAGAGACAGGGGCCGGGGAGCTGTTTTTT.

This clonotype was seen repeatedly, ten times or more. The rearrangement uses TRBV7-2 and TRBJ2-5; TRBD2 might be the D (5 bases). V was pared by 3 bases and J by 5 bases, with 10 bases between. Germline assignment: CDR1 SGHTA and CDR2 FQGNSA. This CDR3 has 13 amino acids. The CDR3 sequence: CASSLARGETQYF. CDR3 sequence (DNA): TGTGCCAGCAGCTTGGCCAGAGGGGAGACCCAGTACTTC.

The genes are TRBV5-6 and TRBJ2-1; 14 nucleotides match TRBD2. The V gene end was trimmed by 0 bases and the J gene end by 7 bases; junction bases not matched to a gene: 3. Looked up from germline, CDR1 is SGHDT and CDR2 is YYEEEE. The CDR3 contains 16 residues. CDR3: CASSLVGTSGSNEQFF. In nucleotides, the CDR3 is TGTGCCAGCAGCTTGGTTGGGACTAGCGGGAGTAATGAGCAGTTCTTC. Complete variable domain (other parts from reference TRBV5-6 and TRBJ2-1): DAGVTQSPTHLIKTRGQQVTLRCSPKSGHDTVSWYQQALGQGPQFIFQYYEEEERQRGNFPDRFSGHQFPNYSSELNVNALLLGDSALYLCASSLVGTSGSNEQFFGPGTRLTVL.

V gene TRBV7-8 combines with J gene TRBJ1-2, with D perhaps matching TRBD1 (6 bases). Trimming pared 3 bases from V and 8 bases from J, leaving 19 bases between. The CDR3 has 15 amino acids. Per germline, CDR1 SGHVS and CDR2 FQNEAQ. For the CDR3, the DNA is TGTGCCAGCAGCTTGGAATACAGGGACTTGGTGGGCTACACCTTC. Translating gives CASSLEYRDLVGYTF.

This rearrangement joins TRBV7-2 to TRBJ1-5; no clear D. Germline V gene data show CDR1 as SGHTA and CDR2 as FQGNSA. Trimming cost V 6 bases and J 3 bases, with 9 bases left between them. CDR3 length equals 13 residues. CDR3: CASSRELNQPQHF. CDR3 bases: TGTGCCAGCAGTAGAGAGCTCAATCAGCCCCAGCATTTT.

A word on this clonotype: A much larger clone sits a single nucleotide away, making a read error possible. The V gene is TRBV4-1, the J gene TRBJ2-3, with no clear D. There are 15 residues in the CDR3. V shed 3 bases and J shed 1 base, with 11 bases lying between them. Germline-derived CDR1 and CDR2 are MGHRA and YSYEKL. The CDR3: CASSQRNRGTDTQYF. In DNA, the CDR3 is TGCGCCAGCAGCCAGAGGAATAGGGGCACAGATACGCAGTATTTT.

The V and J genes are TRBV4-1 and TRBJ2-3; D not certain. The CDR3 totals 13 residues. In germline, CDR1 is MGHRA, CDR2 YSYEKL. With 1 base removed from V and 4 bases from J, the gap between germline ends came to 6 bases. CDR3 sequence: CASSQVVADTQYF. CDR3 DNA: TGCGCCAGCAGCCAAGTGGTGGCAGATACGCAGTATTTT.

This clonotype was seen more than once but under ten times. CDR3 sequence: CASSHNTEAFF. In DNA form, the CDR3 reads TGCGCCAGCAGCCATAACACTGAAGCTTTCTTT. This chain joins TRBV5-1 and TRBJ1-1; no clear D. The length of the CDR3 is 11 residues. V shed 4 bases and J shed 2 bases, with 3 bases lying between them. Germline CDR1 is SGHRS and CDR2 is YFSETQ.

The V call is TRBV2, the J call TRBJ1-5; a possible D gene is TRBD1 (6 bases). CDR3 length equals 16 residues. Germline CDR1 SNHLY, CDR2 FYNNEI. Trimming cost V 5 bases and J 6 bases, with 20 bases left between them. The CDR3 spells CASSLLPGEDGQPQHF. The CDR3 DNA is TGTGCCAGCAGTCTACTGCCAGGGGAGGATGGTCAGCCCCAGCATTTT.

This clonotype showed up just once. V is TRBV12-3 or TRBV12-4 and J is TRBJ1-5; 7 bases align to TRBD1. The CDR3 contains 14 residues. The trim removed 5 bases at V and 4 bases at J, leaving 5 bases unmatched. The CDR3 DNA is TGTGCCAGCAGTCACGACAGGGTGAATCAGCCCCAGCATTTT. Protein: CASSHDRVNQPQHF.

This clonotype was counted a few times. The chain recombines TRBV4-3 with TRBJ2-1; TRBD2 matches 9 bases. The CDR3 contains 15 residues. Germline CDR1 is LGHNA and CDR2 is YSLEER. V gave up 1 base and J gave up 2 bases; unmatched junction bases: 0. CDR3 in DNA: TGCGCCAGCAGCCAAGGACTAGCGGCCTACAATGAGCAGTTCTTC. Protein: CASSQGLAAYNEQFF.

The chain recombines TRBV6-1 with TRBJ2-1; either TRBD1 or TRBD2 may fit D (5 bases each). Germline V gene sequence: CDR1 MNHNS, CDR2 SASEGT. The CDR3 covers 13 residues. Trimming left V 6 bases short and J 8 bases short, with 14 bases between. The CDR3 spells CASRRDRLYEQFF. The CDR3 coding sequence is TGTGCCAGCAGACGGGACCGCTTATATGAGCAGTTCTTC.

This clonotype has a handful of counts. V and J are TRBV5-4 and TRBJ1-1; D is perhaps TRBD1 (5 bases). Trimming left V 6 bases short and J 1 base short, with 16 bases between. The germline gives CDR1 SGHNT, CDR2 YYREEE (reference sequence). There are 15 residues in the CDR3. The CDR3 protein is CASTHSAGWNTEAFF. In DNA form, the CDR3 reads TGTGCCAGCACCCATTCAGCAGGGTGGAACACTGAAGCTTTCTTT.

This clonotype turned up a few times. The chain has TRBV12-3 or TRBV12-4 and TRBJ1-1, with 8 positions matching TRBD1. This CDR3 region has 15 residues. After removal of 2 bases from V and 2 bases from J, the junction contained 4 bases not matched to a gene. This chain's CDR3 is CASSLQAGGNTEAFF. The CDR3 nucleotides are TGTGCCAGCAGTTTACAGGCAGGGGGCAACACTGAAGCTTTCTTT.

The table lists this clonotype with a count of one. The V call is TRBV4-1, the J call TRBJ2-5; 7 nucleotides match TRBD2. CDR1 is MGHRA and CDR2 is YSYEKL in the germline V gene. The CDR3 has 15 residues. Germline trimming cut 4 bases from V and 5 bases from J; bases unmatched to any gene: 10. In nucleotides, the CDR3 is TGCGCCAGCAGCCGAACGGGAGGTGGCAAGGAGACCCAGTACTTC. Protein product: CASSRTGGGKETQYF.